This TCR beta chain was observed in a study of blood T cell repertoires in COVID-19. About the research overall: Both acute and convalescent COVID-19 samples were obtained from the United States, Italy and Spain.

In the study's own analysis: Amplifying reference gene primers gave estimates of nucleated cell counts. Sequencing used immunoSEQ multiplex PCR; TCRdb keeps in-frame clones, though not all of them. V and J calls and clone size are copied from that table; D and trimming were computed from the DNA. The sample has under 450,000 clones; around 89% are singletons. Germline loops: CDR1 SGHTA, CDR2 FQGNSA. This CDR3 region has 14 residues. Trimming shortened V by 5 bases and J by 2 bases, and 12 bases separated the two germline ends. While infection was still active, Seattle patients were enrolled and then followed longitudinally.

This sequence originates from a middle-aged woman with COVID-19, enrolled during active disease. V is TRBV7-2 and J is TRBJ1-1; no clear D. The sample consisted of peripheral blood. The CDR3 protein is CASSRGRENTEAFF. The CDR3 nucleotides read TGTGCCAGCAGCAGAGGGCGGGAAAACACTGAAGCTTTCTTT.